This TCR beta chain was sequenced in a study of blood T cells in healthy people across ages. Primers used in a second PCR of roughly 6 to 12 cycles were a sample-barcoded 5' primer and a J-beta primer mix. A template-switch adaptor that had 12 random nucleotides put a tag on each cDNA molecule. TCRdb reanalysed the 5' RACE reads using MiXCR and keeps one entry per CDR3 protein. The sample yields 1.5 million to 2 million distinct CDR3 sequences, 28% seen once. CDR1 is KGHDR, CDR2 SFDVKD, per germline. Trimming cost V 7 bases and J 2 bases, with 8 bases left between them. The CDR3 consists of 12 residues. Study-wide results and caveats: Across the age range, TCR beta diversity per million T cells fell in a roughly linear way. Because donor CMV status was unknown, expanded clonotype changes were possibly confounded.

As to this clonotype: Its antigen is still unknown.

The clonotype was recovered from a woman in her twenties or thirties in good health. The V gene is TRBV24-1, the J gene TRBJ2-7; D is unresolved. Source material: blood. CDR3 sequence reads: CATSLRPYEQYF. The CDR3 nucleotides read TGTGCCACCAGCTTGCGACCCTACGAGCAGTACTTC.